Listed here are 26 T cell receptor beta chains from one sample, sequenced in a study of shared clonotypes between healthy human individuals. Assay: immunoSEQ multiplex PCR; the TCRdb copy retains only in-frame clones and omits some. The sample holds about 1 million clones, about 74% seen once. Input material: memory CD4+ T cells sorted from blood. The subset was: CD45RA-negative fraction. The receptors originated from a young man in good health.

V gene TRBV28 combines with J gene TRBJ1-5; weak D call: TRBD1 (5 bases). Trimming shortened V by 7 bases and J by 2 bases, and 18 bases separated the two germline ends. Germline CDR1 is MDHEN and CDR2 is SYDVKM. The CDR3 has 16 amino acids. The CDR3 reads CASTRGEGRGNQPQHF. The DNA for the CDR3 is TGTGCCAGCACTCGAGGGGAGGGAAGGGGCAATCAGCCCCAGCATTTT.

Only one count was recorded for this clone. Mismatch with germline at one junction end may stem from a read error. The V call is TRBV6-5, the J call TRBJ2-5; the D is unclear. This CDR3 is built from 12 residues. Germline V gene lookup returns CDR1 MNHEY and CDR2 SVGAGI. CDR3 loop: CAISEFQETQYF. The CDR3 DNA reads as TGTGCCATCAGTGAGTTCCAAGAGACCCAGTACTTC.

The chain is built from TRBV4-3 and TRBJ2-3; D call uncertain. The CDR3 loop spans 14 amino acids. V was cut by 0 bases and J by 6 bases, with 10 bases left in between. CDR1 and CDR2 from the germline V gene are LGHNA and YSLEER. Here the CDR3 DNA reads TGCGCCAGCAGCCAAGATGGGTGGGTGGATACGCAGTATTTT. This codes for CASSQDGWVDTQYF.

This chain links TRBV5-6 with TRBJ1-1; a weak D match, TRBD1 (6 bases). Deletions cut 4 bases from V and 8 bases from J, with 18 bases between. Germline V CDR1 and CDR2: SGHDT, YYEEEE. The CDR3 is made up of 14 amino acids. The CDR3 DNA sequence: TGTGCCAGCAGCCCCGGGGACAAAAGAAGGGAAGCTTTCTTT. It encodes CASSPGDKRREAFF.

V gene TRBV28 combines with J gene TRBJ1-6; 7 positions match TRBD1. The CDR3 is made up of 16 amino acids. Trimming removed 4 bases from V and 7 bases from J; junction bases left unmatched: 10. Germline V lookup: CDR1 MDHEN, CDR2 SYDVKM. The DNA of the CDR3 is TGTGCCAGCAGTTCTCTAGACAGGGTTCCCAATTCACCCCTCCACTTT. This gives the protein CASSSLDRVPNSPLHF.

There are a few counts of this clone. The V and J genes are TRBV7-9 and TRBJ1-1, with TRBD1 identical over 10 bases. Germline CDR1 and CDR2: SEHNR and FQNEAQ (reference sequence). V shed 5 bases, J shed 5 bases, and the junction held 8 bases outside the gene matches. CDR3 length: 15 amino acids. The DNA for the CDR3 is TGTGCCAGCAGCCCTCGGACAGGGGGAAAAACTGAAGCTTTCTTT. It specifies CASSPRTGGKTEAFF.

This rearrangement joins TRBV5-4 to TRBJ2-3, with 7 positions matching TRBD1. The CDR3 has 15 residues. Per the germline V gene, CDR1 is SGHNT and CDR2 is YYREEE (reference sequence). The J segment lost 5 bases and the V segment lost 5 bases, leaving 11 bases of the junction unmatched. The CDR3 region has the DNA TGTGCCAGCAGTTTAGACAGGGAGAGCGTAGATACGCAGTATTTT. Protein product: CASSLDRESVDTQYF.

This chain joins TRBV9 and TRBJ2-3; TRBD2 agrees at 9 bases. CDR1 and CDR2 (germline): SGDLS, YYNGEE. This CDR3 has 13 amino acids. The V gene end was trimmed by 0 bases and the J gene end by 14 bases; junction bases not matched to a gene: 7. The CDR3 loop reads CASSVEAGGGLYF. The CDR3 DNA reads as TGTGCCAGCAGCGTAGAAGCGGGGGGCGGACTGTATTTT.

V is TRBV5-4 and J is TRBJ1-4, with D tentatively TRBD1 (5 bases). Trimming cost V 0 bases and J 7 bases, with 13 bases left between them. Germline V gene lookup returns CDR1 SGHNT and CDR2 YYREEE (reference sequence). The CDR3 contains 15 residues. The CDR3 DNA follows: TGTGCCAGCAGCTTGGACACGGGGACGGGTGAAAAACTGTTTTTT. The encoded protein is CASSLDTGTGEKLFF. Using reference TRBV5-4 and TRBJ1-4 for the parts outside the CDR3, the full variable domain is ETGVTQSPTHLIKTRGQQVTLRCSSQSGHNTVSWYQQALGQGPQFIFQYYREEENGRGNFPPRFSGLQFPNYSSELNVNALELDDSALYLCASSLDTGTGEKLFFGSGTQLSVL.

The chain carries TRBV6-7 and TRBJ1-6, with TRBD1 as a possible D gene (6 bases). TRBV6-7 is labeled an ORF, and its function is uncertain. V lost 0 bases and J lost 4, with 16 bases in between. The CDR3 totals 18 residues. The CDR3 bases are TGTGCCAGCAGTTACTCTGATAGGGGGTGGGGGTATAATTCACCCCTCCACTTT. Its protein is CASSYSDRGWGYNSPLHF.

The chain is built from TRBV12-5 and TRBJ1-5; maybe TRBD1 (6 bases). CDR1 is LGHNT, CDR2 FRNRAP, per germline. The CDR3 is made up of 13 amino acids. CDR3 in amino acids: CAYHRESGQPQHF. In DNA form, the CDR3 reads TGTGCATATCACAGGGAATCGGGACAGCCCCAGCATTTT.

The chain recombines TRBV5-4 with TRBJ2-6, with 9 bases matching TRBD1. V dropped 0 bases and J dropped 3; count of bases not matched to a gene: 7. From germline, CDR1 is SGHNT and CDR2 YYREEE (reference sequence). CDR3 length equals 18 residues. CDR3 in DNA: TGTGCCAGCAGCTTGGAAGGGACAGGGTTAGGTGGGGCCAACGTCCTGACTTTC. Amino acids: CASSLEGTGLGGANVLTF.

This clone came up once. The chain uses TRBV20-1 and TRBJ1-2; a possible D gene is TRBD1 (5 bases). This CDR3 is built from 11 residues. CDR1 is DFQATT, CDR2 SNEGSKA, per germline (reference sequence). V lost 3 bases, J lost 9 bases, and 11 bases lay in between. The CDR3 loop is CSASSGARYTF. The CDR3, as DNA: TGCAGTGCTAGTTCCGGGGCTCGCTACACCTTC.

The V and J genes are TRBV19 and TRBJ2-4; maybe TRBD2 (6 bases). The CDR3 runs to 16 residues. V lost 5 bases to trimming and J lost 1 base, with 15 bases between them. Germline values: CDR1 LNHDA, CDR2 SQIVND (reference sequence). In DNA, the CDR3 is TGTGCCAGTAGTCCGGGGACTTTAACCGCCAAAAACATTCAGTACTTC. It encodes CASSPGTLTAKNIQYF.

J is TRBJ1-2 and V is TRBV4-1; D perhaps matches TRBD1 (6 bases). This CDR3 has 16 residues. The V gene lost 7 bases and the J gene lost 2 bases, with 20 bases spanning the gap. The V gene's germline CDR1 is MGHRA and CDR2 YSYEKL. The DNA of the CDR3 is TGCGCCAGCACTGTACAACAGGGTGCGGTCAACTATGGCTACACCTTC. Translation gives CASTVQQGAVNYGYTF.

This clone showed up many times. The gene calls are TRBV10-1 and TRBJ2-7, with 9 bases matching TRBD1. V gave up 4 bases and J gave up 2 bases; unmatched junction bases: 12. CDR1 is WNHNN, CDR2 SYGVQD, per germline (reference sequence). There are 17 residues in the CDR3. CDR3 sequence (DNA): TGCGCCAGCAGTGGGGACTCCGGGACAGGGCGAACCTACGAGCAGTACTTC. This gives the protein CASSGDSGTGRTYEQYF.

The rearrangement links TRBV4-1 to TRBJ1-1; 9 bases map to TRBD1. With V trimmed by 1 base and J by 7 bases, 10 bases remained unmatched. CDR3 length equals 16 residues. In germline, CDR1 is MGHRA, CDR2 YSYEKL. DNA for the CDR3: TGCGCCAGCAGCCAAGGAGGAAACAGGGGGCGTAGTGAAGCTTTCTTT. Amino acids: CASSQGGNRGRSEAFF.

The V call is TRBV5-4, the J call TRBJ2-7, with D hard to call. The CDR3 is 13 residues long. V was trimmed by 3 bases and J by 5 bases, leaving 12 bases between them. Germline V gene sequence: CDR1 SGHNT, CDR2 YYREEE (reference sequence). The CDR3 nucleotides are TGTGCCAGCAGCTGGCAAGGAAACGACGAGCAGTACTTC. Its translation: CASSWQGNDEQYF. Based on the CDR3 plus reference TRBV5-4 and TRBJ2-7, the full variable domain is ETGVTQSPTHLIKTRGQQVTLRCSSQSGHNTVSWYQQALGQGPQFIFQYYREEENGRGNFPPRFSGLQFPNYSSELNVNALELDDSALYLCASSWQGNDEQYFGPGTRLTVT.

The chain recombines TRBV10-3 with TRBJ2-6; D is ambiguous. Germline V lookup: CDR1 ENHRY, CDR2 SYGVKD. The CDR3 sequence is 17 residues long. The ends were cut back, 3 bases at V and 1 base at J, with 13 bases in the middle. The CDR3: CAISDRRAQSGANVLTF. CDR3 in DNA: TGTGCCATCAGTGATCGCCGGGCGCAGTCTGGGGCCAACGTCCTGACTTTC.

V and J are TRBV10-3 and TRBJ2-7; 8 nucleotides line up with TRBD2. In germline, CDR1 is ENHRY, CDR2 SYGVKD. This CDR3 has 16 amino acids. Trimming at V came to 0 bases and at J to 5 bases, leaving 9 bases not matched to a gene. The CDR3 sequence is CAISESNGGRSNEQYF. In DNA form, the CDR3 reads TGTGCCATCAGTGAGTCGAATGGCGGGAGGTCTAACGAGCAGTACTTC.

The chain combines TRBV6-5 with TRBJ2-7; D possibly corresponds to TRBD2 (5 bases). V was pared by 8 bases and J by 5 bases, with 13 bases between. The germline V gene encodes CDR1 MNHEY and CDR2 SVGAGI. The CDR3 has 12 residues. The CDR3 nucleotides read TGTGCCAGCGGTCGGGGTTACCACGAGCAGTACTTC. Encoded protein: CASGRGYHEQYF.

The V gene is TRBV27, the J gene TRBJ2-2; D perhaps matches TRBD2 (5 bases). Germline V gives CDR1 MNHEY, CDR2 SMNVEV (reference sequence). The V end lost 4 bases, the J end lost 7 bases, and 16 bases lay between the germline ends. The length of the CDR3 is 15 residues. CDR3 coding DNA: TGTGCCAGCAGTTCTCGAGGGAGATTCGGCGGGGAGCTGTTTTTT. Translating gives CASSSRGRFGGELFF.

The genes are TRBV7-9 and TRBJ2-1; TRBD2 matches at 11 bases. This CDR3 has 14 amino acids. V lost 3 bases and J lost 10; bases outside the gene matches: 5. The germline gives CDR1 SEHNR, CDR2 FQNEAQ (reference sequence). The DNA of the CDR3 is TGTGCCAGCAGCTTTCTAGCGGGAGGTAGAGAGCAGTTCTTC. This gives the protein CASSFLAGGREQFF. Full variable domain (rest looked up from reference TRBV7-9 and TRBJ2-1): DTGVSQNPRHKITKRGQNVTFRCDPISEHNRLYWYRQTLGQGPEFLTYFQNEAQLEKSRLLSDRFSAERPKGSFSTLEIQRTEQGDSAMYLCASSFLAGGREQFFGPGTRLTVL.

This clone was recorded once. The CDR3 DNA follows: TGTGCCTGGAGTTTGGTTTGTGAGGGACAGCTACATCCTAATTCACCCCTCCACTTT. Its translation is CAWSLVCEGQLHPNSPLHF. The chain recombines TRBV30 with TRBJ1-6, with TRBD1 matching over 7 bases. V shed 2 bases and J 6 bases; nucleotides not matched to a gene: 19. The CDR3 length is 19 residues. Germline values: CDR1 GTSNPN, CDR2 SVGIG (reference sequence).

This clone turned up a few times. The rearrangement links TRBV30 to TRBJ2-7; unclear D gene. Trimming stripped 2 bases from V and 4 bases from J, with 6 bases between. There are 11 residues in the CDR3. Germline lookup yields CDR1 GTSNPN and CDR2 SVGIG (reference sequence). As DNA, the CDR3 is TGTGCCTGGAGTTCACGGTACGAGCAGTACTTC. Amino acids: CAWSSRYEQYF.

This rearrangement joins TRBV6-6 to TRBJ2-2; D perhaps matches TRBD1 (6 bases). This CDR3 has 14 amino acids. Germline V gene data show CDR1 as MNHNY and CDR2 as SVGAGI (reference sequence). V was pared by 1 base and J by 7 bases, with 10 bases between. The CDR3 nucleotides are TGTGCCAGCAGTTACTTCAGGGGTGGCGGGGAGCTGTTTTTT. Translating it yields CASSYFRGGGELFF.